Listed here are 6 T cell receptor beta chains from one sample, sequenced in a study of T cell repertoires in cytomegalovirus infection (dated by TCRdb to between 2017 and 2020). The sample was run on an Illumina HiSeq 1500. The public reads were reanalyzed by TCRdb: fastp trimming at Q25, MiXCR alignment, in-frame beta chains only. Rows merge per CDR3 protein into single entries with the most common DNA and genes. This sample holds about 740,000 distinct CDR3 sequences; roughly 33% were observed only once. The ten largest account for around a sixth of the sample. Antigens for these TCRs are unknown. The intended sense of this specimen's treatment or condition label: in vitro stimulation with specific CMV peptide epitopes to enrich CMV-specific T cells. Sequenced material: cultured PBMCs, taken from culture after CMV antigen stimulation. Receptors were obtained from a human donor in good health (CMV status not recorded). Some clones in this sample may be carry-over from other donors' samples.

This clonotype is a singleton in its sample. This sequence joins TRBV19 and TRBJ2-2; no reliable D call. Germline V gene data show CDR1 as LNHDA and CDR2 as SQIVND (reference sequence). The V end lost 3 bases, the J end lost 4 bases, and 6 bases lay between the germline ends. The CDR3 extends over 13 amino acids. This CDR3 reads CASSIGITGELFF. As DNA, the CDR3 is TGTGCCAGTAGTATCGGCATCACCGGGGAGCTGTTTTTT.

The genes are TRBV19 and TRBJ2-7, with 7 nucleotides matching TRBD2. CDR1 is LNHDA and CDR2 is SQIVND in the germline V gene (reference sequence). V shed 4 bases and J 5 bases; nucleotides not matched to a gene: 5. CDR3 length: 13 residues. The CDR3 reads CASSTLTSNEQYF. The CDR3, as DNA: TGTGCCAGTAGTACCCTGACTAGCAACGAGCAGTACTTC.

The rearrangement links TRBV10-3 to TRBJ1-3; no definite D call. V lost 0 bases to trimming and J lost 0 bases, with 9 bases between them. This CDR3 is 16 amino acids long. Per the germline V gene, CDR1 is ENHRY and CDR2 is SYGVKD. The CDR3 DNA is TGTGCCATCAGTGAGTCGTCTTGGTTCTCTGGAAACACCATATATTTT. Translation gives CAISESSWFSGNTIYF.

The chain couples TRBV28 to TRBJ1-3, with D uncertain. V gave up 3 bases and J gave up 2 bases, with 17 bases separating them. The CDR3 runs to 17 residues. Per germline, CDR1 MDHEN and CDR2 SYDVKM. This CDR3 is CASSFTYETQAGNTIYF. The CDR3 nucleotides read TGTGCCAGCAGTTTCACCTATGAGACCCAGGCTGGAAACACCATATATTTT.

This clonotype was seen at least ten times. A read error may be the cause here, since a much bigger clone is one base away. The rearrangement links TRBV11-2 to TRBJ2-1; the D is unclear. Germline V gene sequence: CDR1 SGHAT, CDR2 FQNNGV. V lost 2 bases to trimming and J lost 5 bases, with 1 base between them. This CDR3 region has 11 residues. The CDR3 loop is CASSLHNEQFF. The CDR3 region has the DNA TGTGCCAGCAGCTTACACAATGAGCAGTTCTTC.

This clonotype was seen ten or more times. The rearrangement joins TRBV7-2 to TRBJ1-2; D call uncertain. CDR1 SGHTA and CDR2 FQGNSA come from the germline V gene. The germline V and J ends were trimmed by 3 bases and 0 bases, with 14 bases remaining between them. The CDR3 is made up of 16 amino acids. The CDR3 protein is CASSFGRADANYGYTF. The CDR3 bases are TGTGCCAGCAGCTTCGGTAGGGCAGACGCTAACTATGGCTACACCTTC.